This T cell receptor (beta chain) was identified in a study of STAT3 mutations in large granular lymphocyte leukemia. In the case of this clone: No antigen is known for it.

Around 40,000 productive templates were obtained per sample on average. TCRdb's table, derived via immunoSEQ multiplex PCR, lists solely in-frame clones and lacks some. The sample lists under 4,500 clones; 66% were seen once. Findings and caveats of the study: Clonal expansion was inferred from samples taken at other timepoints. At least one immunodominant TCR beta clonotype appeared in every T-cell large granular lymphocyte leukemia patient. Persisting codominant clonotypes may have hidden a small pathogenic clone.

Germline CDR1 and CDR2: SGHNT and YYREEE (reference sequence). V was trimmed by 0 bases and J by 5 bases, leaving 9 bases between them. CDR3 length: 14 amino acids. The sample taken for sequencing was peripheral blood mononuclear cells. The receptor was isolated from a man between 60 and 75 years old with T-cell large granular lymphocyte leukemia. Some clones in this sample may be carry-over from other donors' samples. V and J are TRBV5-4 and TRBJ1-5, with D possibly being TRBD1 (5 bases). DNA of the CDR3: TGTGCCAGCAGCTTGGCCGGGGGGGATCAGCCCCAGCATTTT. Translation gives CASSLAGGDQPQHF.